Ten or more counts support the clone carrying this TCR beta chain. Time point denoted: newly diagnosed GD, antithyroid drugs for less than 3 months. PBMC-derived RNA was used for the TCR library. Sequencing libraries for TCR beta were prepared with iRepertoire HTBI primers and Arm-PCR of CDR3 regions. Using its own MiXCR run on the multiplex PCR reads, TCRdb lists one record per CDR3 protein. The repertoire holds 350,000 to 500,000 distinct CDR3 sequences, about 17% seen once, with roughly 23% in the top ten. Per the germline V gene, CDR1 is SNHLY and CDR2 is FYNNEI. The length of the CDR3 is 17 residues. V was clipped by 7 bases and J by 1 base; unmatched bases: 14. This entry belongs to a study of regulatory T cells in long-lasting Graves disease. A further study also used this sample, focusing on T cells in Graves' hyperthyroidism and ophthalmopathy.

The chain joins TRBV2 to TRBJ2-3, with TRBD1 matching 7 bases. The specimen comprised peripheral blood mononuclear cells (PBMCs), sampled at new diagnosis, from a patient treated with antithyroid drugs. The TCR comes from a woman younger than 35 with Graves disease. CDR3 residues: CASIWDRLPWGTDTQYF. CDR3 DNA sequence: TGTGCCAGCATCTGGGACAGACTCCCCTGGGGCACAGATACGCAGTATTTT.